These 22 T cell receptor beta chains came from one sample sequenced in a study of glioma-infiltrating T cells. Using RNA template, CDR3s of TCR alpha and beta were amplified with iRepertoire arm-PCR. A single record per CDR3 protein comes from TCRdb applying MiXCR to the multiplex PCR reads. This sample yields about 89,000 distinct CDR3 sequences, of which around a quarter are seen a single time; over 5.5% belongs to the top ten. Source material: glioma tissue, nonneoplastic brain tissue, or PBMCs (not recorded which). These receptors came from a human donor with low-grade glioma or glioblastoma, undergoing nonglioma brain surgery, or in good health (not recorded which).

The chain joins TRBV14 to TRBJ2-2; weak D call: TRBD1 (5 bases). Germline assignment: CDR1 SGHDN and CDR2 FVKESK. V shed 0 bases and J shed 3 bases, with 14 bases lying between them. The CDR3 is 17 amino acids. This chain's CDR3 is CASSQDLFLGDTGELFF. In DNA, the CDR3 is TGTGCCAGCAGCCAAGATCTCTTTTTAGGGGACACCGGGGAGCTGTTTTTT.

This clonotype counts as medium-sized. The chain combines TRBV6-2 or TRBV6-3 with TRBJ2-7; D uncertain. Trimming took off 6 bases at V and 0 bases at J, with 12 bases between the two ends. CDR3 size: 14 residues. Looked up from germline, CDR1 is MNHEY and CDR2 is SVGEGT. The chain's CDR3 is CASSYVDYSYEQYF. DNA for the CDR3: TGTGCCAGCAGCTACGTGGATTACTCCTACGAGCAGTACTTC.

The chain has TRBV5-1 and TRBJ2-7; D unclear. This CDR3 contains 13 residues. Germline CDR1 is SGHRS and CDR2 is YFSETQ. Trimming removed 3 bases from V and 0 bases from J, with 7 bases in between. The DNA for the CDR3 is TGCGCCAGCAGCTCCGGAAGCTCCTACGAGCAGTACTTC. Translating it yields CASSSGSSYEQYF.

CDR3 amino acids: CASTGTGVGYTF. For the CDR3, the DNA is TGTGCCAGCACCGGGACAGGGGTGGGCTACACCTTC. The genes are TRBV12-3 or TRBV12-4 and TRBJ1-2; 10 nucleotides line up with TRBD1. Trimming removed 7 bases from V and 8 bases from J; junction bases left unmatched: 4. The CDR3 is 12 amino acids.

This clonotype was recorded at least ten times. The chain couples TRBV20-1 to TRBJ2-7, with 13 bases identical to TRBD2. The CDR3 has 13 amino acids. The germline V gene has CDR1 DFQATT and CDR2 SNEGSKA (reference sequence). Trimming at V came to 7 bases and at J to 7 bases, leaving 7 bases not matched to a gene. The CDR3 reads CSGRLAGGREQYF. Here the CDR3 DNA reads TGCAGTGGCAGACTAGCGGGAGGCCGGGAGCAGTACTTC.

This clonotype was counted many times. The V and J genes are TRBV2 and TRBJ1-2, with D perhaps matching TRBD1 (6 bases). CDR1 is SNHLY and CDR2 is FYNNEI in the germline V gene. The CDR3 contains 13 residues. The ends were cut back, 6 bases at V and 4 bases at J, with 12 bases in the middle. CDR3 amino acids: CASRFTGSYGYTF. CDR3 DNA sequence: TGTGCCAGCAGGTTCACAGGGAGCTATGGCTACACCTTC.

At least ten counts were recorded for this clonotype. This chain links TRBV6-1 with TRBJ1-1; D gene unclear. Trimming cost V 5 bases and J 1 base, with 8 bases left between them. CDR1 MNHNS and CDR2 SASEGT come from the germline V gene. The CDR3 contains 13 residues. The CDR3 is CASSRPANTEAFF. CDR3 DNA sequence: TGTGCCAGCAGTAGACCTGCGAACACTGAAGCTTTCTTT.

This clonotype occurred many times. The chain combines TRBV10-1 with TRBJ2-5, with TRBD2 identical over 8 bases. CDR3 size: 15 residues. J was trimmed by 3 bases and V by 4 bases; bases with no gene match: 7. Germline V gene sequence: CDR1 WNHNN, CDR2 SYGVQD (reference sequence). The chain's CDR3 is CASSVGSGREETQYF. The CDR3 coding sequence is TGCGCCAGCAGTGTAGGAAGCGGGAGAGAAGAGACCCAGTACTTC.

The V and J genes are TRBV11-2 and TRBJ2-3, with 10 bases lining up with TRBD1. Germline assignment: CDR1 SGHAT and CDR2 FQNNGV. The CDR3 runs 15 residues. The ends lost 6 bases at V and 5 bases at J; junction bases unmatched: 8. The CDR3 nucleotides are TGTGCCAGCAGGCGCGGGACAGGGGCGGTAGATACGCAGTATTTT. Its translation is CASRRGTGAVDTQYF.

This clonotype was seen repeatedly, ten times or more. This chain uses TRBV6-1 with TRBJ1-1; 10 bases agree with TRBD1. V lost 7 bases and J lost 1; bases outside the gene matches: 15. CDR1 MNHNS and CDR2 SASEGT come from the germline V gene. This CDR3 is built from 18 residues. CDR3 in DNA: TGTGCCAGCACCGCCGCCGGGACAGGGGTACATAGGAACACTGAAGCTTTCTTT. It codes for CASTAAGTGVHRNTEAFF.

This clonotype came up a few times. The rearrangement links TRBV12-5 to TRBJ1-4; unclear D gene. Trimming cost V 2 bases and J 14 bases, with 15 bases left between them. Germline values: CDR1 LGHNT, CDR2 FRNRAP. This CDR3 region has 13 residues. In DNA, the CDR3 is TGTGCTAGTGGTTTGCCGACCCACAGTGCGCTGTTTTTT. Translated, it gives CASGLPTHSALFF.

This clonotype has a count of ten or more. The genes are TRBV29-1 and TRBJ2-3, with 8 bases fitting TRBD2. V lost 5 bases and J lost 3; bases outside the gene matches: 10. Germline V lookup: CDR1 SQVTM, CDR2 ANQGSEA. The CDR3 is made up of 15 amino acids. CDR3 sequence (DNA): TGCAGCGTTACCCCCGCTAGCGGGCTGACAGATACGCAGTATTTT. Encoded protein: CSVTPASGLTDTQYF.

The sample holds many counts of this clonotype. The chain joins TRBV6-1 to TRBJ2-1; no firm D call. There are 14 residues in the CDR3. Trimming shortened V by 7 bases and J by 4 bases, and 14 bases separated the two germline ends. CDR1 MNHNS and CDR2 SASEGT come from the germline V gene. The CDR3 loop reads CASTKTREYNEQFF. Here the CDR3 DNA reads TGTGCCAGCACCAAGACACGCGAATACAATGAGCAGTTCTTC.

The sample holds a few counts of this clonotype. The rearrangement links TRBV27 to TRBJ2-2; D is uncertain. This CDR3 contains 15 residues. Germline V gives CDR1 MNHEY, CDR2 SMNVEV (reference sequence). The germline V and J ends were trimmed by 5 bases and 0 bases, with 10 bases remaining between them. The DNA of the CDR3 is TGTGCCAGCAGTCGTTGGGAATCGAACACCGGGGAGCTGTTTTTT. Translation gives CASSRWESNTGELFF.

This clonotype showed up many times. The genes are TRBV19 and TRBJ1-1; D perhaps matches TRBD1 (5 bases). With 3 bases removed from V and 3 bases from J, the gap between germline ends came to 11 bases. Per germline, CDR1 LNHDA and CDR2 SQIVND (reference sequence). The CDR3 consists of 14 residues. CDR3 sequence: CASSMDGGYTEAFF. As DNA, the CDR3 is TGTGCCAGTAGTATGGACGGGGGTTACACTGAAGCTTTCTTT.

This clonotype was detected many times. V is TRBV20-1 and J is TRBJ1-1, with a weak D call TRBD1 (5 bases). The CDR3 has 14 residues. The V end was cut by 2 bases, the J end by 3 bases, with 13 bases between. Germline V lookup: CDR1 DFQATT, CDR2 SNEGSKA (reference sequence). Here the CDR3 reads CSARRPKGDTEAFF. The CDR3 DNA follows: TGCAGTGCTAGAAGACCAAAAGGGGACACTGAAGCTTTCTTT.

This clonotype has only a few counts. This rearrangement joins TRBV19 to TRBJ2-1; TRBD2 agrees at 13 bases. V was clipped by 0 bases and J by 3 bases; unmatched bases: 14. Germline assignment: CDR1 LNHDA and CDR2 SQIVND (reference sequence). The CDR3 runs 21 residues. Written as DNA, the CDR3 is TGTGCCAGTAGTATAGATGGACCGGGACTAGCGGGACGGGGACTCTACAATGAGCAGTTCTTC. Protein product: CASSIDGPGLAGRGLYNEQFF.

With regard to this clonotype: A much larger clonotype is one base distant, so this may be a read error. The CDR3 sequence is CASGLDRGGRNTEAFF. CDR3 in DNA: TGCGCCAGCGGCTTGGACAGGGGAGGGAGAAACACTGAAGCTTTCTTT. The rearrangement uses TRBV5-1 and TRBJ1-1, with TRBD1 matching 9 bases. Germline lookup yields CDR1 SGHRS and CDR2 YFSETQ. CDR3 size: 16 residues.

This clonotype showed up many times. This chain uses TRBV20-1 with TRBJ1-4, with 7 nucleotides matching TRBD1. Germline CDR1 DFQATT, CDR2 SNEGSKA (reference sequence). This CDR3 spans 14 amino acids. The V segment lost 3 bases and the J segment 4 bases; nucleotides outside the gene matches: 5. The DNA of the CDR3 is TGCAGTGCTAGGAAGGGGGCTGGTAATGAAAAACTGTTTTTT. It specifies CSARKGAGNEKLFF.

Points on this clonotype: Germline is not matched at one junction end, which may reflect a read error. The chain combines TRBV9 with TRBJ1-1; D call uncertain. Looked up from germline, CDR1 is SGDLS and CDR2 is YYNGEE. CDR3 length: 13 amino acids. This chain's CDR3 is CASSVTSGTETFF. CDR3 nucleotides: TGTGCCAGCAGCGTAACCAGTGGCACTGAAACTTTCTTT.

This clonotype occurred a few times. The chain joins TRBV11-1 to TRBJ2-7; TRBD2 matches at 7 bases. CDR1 is SGHAT, CDR2 FQDESV, per germline (reference sequence). The CDR3 spans 15 residues. The ends lost 1 base at V and 2 bases at J; junction bases unmatched: 5. The CDR3 nucleotides read TGTGCCAGCAGCTTAGGGGGGGGAAGACCCTACGAGCAGTACTTC. It yields the protein CASSLGGGRPYEQYF. The full variable domain, with the rest looked up from reference TRBV11-1 and TRBJ2-7, is EAEVAQSPRYKITEKSQAVAFWCDPISGHATLYWYRQILGQGPELLVQFQDESVVDDSQLPKDRFSAERLKGVDSTLKIQPAELGDSAMYLCASSLGGGRPYEQYFGPGTRLTVT.

This clonotype has at least ten counts. V and J are TRBV2 and TRBJ2-7; D tentatively reads TRBD1 or TRBD2 (5 bases each). The ends were cut back, 11 bases at V and 3 bases at J, with 26 bases in the middle. CDR1 is SNHLY, CDR2 FYNNEI, per germline. The CDR3 consists of 16 residues. The CDR3 DNA reads as TGTGCCGGTTGGGGTTCTGGGACGGGTGCGGGCTACGAGCAGTACTTC. Protein sequence: CAGWGSGTGAGYEQYF.